Listed below are T cell receptor beta chains from one sample, sequenced in a study of breast tumors, draining lymph nodes, adjacent tissues. TCRdb used MiXCR to reprocess the multiplex PCR reads, holding one entry per CDR3 protein. The sample yields around 150,000 distinct CDR3 sequences, around 22% seen once. The sequenced sample was axillary lymph node tissue. These receptor sequences come from a female donor with breast cancer. Some clones in this sample may be carry-over from other donors' samples. CDR3s include the opening cysteine and the closing phenylalanine or tryptophan. The D gene is left open where the match is weak. Clone size is shown for a subset of rows, as once, few, many or a class of expanded clone.

TRBV5-8	TRBJ2-3	11	many	NA	TGTGCCAGCAGCTTGGCATTATCGCAGTATTTT	CASSLALSQYF
TRBV5-1	TRBJ2-3	14	many	NA	TGCGCCAGCAGCTTGGCAGGCGGCACAGATACGCAGTATTTT	CASSLAGGTDTQYF
TRBV27	TRBJ2-1	14	many	NA	TGTGCCAGCAGCCATGACGGGCATCAAGAGGGGCAGTTCTTC	CASSHDGHQEGQFF
TRBV19	TRBJ1-2	14	many	NA	TGTGCCAGCCATCTCCACCACGTGACCTATGGCTACACCTTC	CASHLHHVTYGYTF
TRBV29-1	TRBJ1-2	13	many	NA	TGCAGCGTTGAAGACAGGACACTAGATGGCTACACCTTC	CSVEDRTLDGYTF
TRBV19	TRBJ1-5	15	NA	NA	TGTGCCAGTAGCTACTCTAAGCGGGGATTTCAGCCCCAGCATTTT	CASSYSKRGFQPQHF
TRBV7-3	TRBJ2-1	15	many	TRBD2	TGTGCCAGCAGCGCTTCTAGCGGGGGGTACAATGAGCAGTTCTTC	CASSASSGGYNEQFF
TRBV11-2	TRBJ2-2	18	many	TRBD2	TGTGCCAGCAGTGGAGGGGGACTAGCGGGGGTGAACACCGGGGAGCTGTTTTTT	CASSGGGLAGVNTGELFF
TRBV5-1	TRBJ1-2	14	NA	NA	TGCGCCAGCAGCTTGGATCCCAGCTATAGTGGCTACACCTTC	CASSLDPSYSGYTF
TRBV4-1	TRBJ2-7	18	many	TRBD1	TGCGCCAGCAGCCAAGATTTCTTATCCGGGACAGACTCCTACGAGCAGTACTTC	CASSQDFLSGTDSYEQYF
TRBV3-1	TRBJ2-2	13	many	NA	TGTGCCAGCAGCCAAGGCAGGGTTGGGGAGCTGTTTTTT	CASSQGRVGELFF
TRBV6-5	TRBJ1-4	16	few	NA	TGTGCCAGCAGTTACGCCTCGGGACACTCTAATGAAAAACTGTTTTTT	CASSYASGHSNEKLFF
TRBV20-1	TRBJ2-5	12	many	NA	TGCAGTGCAGTTAGGGTCCAAGAGACCCAGTACTTC	CSAVRVQETQYF